Listed below are T cell receptor beta chains from one sample, sequenced in a study of T-cell reconstitution after alpha-beta-depleted transplantation in children. TCRdb processed the PCR reads anew with MiXCR; each CDR3 protein has one entry. Here the sample spans 350,000 to 450,000 distinct CDR3 sequences, roughly 22% being singletons. The starting material was PBMCs from the stem cell graft donor, obtained from the stem cell graft. The receptors were gathered from a human donor who donated a stem cell graft to a child with acute myeloid leukemia. The CDR3 runs from the conserved cysteine through the conserved F or W. A D gene is named only where the DNA matches it firmly. Clone size is stated in some rows and not others, as once, few, many or a class when expanded.

TRBV4-3	.	many	TRBJ2-1	TGCGCCAGCAGCCAAGATATGGGTCGGGTTGCCTACAATGAGCAGTTCTTC	CASSQDMGRVAYNEQFF
TRBV7-9	TRBD1	.	TRBJ2-5	TGTGCCAGCAGCTTAGTCCGGGACAGGGAGGGCGAGACCCAGTACTTC	CASSLVRDREGETQYF
TRBV20-1	.	few	TRBJ2-1	TGCAGTGCCTCAGATCGGAATGAGCAGTTCTTC	CSASDRNEQFF
TRBV15	.	.	TRBJ2-1	TGTGCCACCAGCAGAGATCTGGGGGCCGATGAGCAGTTCTTC	CATSRDLGADEQFF
TRBV9	TRBD1	.	TRBJ1-2	TGTGCCAGCAGCGCCGGGACAGGGGGAGCTAACTATGGCTACACCTTC	CASSAGTGGANYGYTF
TRBV12-3/TRBV12-4	.	few	TRBJ1-4	TGTGCCAGCAGTTTAGCTAAGAGGGGCTTTCTGAATTTT	CASSLAKRGFLNF
TRBV29-1	.	.	TRBJ2-7	TGCAGCGTTGTTGACAGTTTATACGAGCAGTACTTC	CSVVDSLYEQYF
TRBV29-1	.	.	TRBJ1-2	TGCAGCGTTGAAGATTGGCCACAGGGTTCGGGCTATGGCTACACCTTC	CSVEDWPQGSGYGYTF
TRBV29-1	.	few	TRBJ1-1	TGCAGCGTTGTAAAACTGGGGGGGACCACTGAAGCTTTCTTT	CSVVKLGGTTEAFF
TRBV18	.	.	TRBJ2-3	TGTGCCAGCTCACCACAACCGAGTGGTAGCACAGATACGCAGTATTTT	CASSPQPSGSTDTQYF
TRBV6-5	.	few	TRBJ1-3	TGTGCCAGCAGTTCAGGGTTTGGGGCTGGAAACACCATATATTTT	CASSSGFGAGNTIYF
TRBV20-1	TRBD2	few	TRBJ2-7	TGCAGTGCTAGCCCTAGCGGGATCTCCTACGAGCAGTACTTC	CSASPSGISYEQYF
TRBV6-1	TRBD2	few	TRBJ2-2	TGTGCCAGCAGGCCTCCGGGACTAGCGGGAACCGGGGAGCTGTTTTTT	CASRPPGLAGTGELFF
TRBV29-1	TRBD2	few	TRBJ2-7	TGCAGCGTTGAACTAGCGGGAAACTACGAGCAGTACTTC	CSVELAGNYEQYF
TRBV12-3/TRBV12-4	.	many	TRBJ2-7	TGTGCCAGCAGTTGGGACCAAACCCGAGGCTACGAGCAGTACTTC	CASSWDQTRGYEQYF
TRBV2	.	few	TRBJ1-5	TGTGCCAGCAGGGGACCGCTCAATCAGCCCCAGCATTTT	CASRGPLNQPQHF
TRBV24-1	TRBD2	.	TRBJ2-7	TGTGCCACCAGTGATATACCGGGGACCCAGGGACTAGGCGAGCAGTACTTC	CATSDIPGTQGLGEQYF
TRBV9	TRBD2	few	TRBJ2-5	TGTGCCAGCAGCTCCCGTTTGGGAGGGAAGGGAGGTGAAGAGACCCAGTACTTC	CASSSRLGGKGGEETQYF
TRBV4-2	.	few	TRBJ1-1	TGTGCCAGCAGCCAAGAAACATCCCGGGAGACTGAAGCTTTCTTT	CASSQETSRETEAFF
TRBV4-1	TRBD1	.	TRBJ2-7	TGCGCCAGCAGCCTTGGGACAGGGGAACAGGGTTACGAGCAGTACTTC	CASSLGTGEQGYEQYF
TRBV29-1	.	.	TRBJ2-2	TGCAGCGTTGAAATCATCCGGGACCAAAACACCGGGGAGCTGTTTTTT	CSVEIIRDQNTGELFF
TRBV10-3	TRBD1	few	TRBJ1-5	TGTGCCATCATGAGGGGGCAGGGGCCGCATCAGCCCCAGCATTTT	CAIMRGQGPHQPQHF
TRBV27	TRBD1	few	TRBJ2-7	TGTGCCAGCGCGGTATCCGGACAGGGGTTGGGCGAGCAGTACTTC	CASAVSGQGLGEQYF
TRBV12-3/TRBV12-4	TRBD2	.	TRBJ2-3	TGTGCCAGCAGTAGGAGGGCTAGCGGATACACAGATACGCAGTATTTT	CASSRRASGYTDTQYF
TRBV6-5	.	.	TRBJ1-5	TGTGCCAGCAGTTACAGCCAGGGGAGTCAGCCCCAGCATTTT	CASSYSQGSQPQHF
TRBV7-2	.	.	TRBJ2-2	TGTGCCAGCAGACGTACAGGGCCCGGGGAGCTGTTTTTT	CASRRTGPGELFF
TRBV4-1	TRBD2	few	TRBJ2-1	TGCGCCAGCAGCCAGTCTGGAGCGGGACTAAACAATGAGCAGTTCTTC	CASSQSGAGLNNEQFF
TRBV4-1	.	.	TRBJ2-7	TGCGCCAGCAGCCAAGAAGGCGAGCAGTACTTC	CASSQEGEQYF
TRBV7-3	TRBD2	.	TRBJ2-1	TGTGCCAGCAGCGTTGTGGTAGCGGGAGTCAATGAGCAGTTCTTC	CASSVVVAGVNEQFF
TRBV20-1	.	.	TRBJ2-5	TGCAGTGCTAGGTCGGGCGGTACGGAGACCCAGTACTTC	CSARSGGTETQYF
TRBV10-3	TRBD1	.	TRBJ2-6	TGTGCCATCGGCATTGGGGACAGGACCCCCTCTGGGGCCAACGTCCTGACTTTC	CAIGIGDRTPSGANVLTF